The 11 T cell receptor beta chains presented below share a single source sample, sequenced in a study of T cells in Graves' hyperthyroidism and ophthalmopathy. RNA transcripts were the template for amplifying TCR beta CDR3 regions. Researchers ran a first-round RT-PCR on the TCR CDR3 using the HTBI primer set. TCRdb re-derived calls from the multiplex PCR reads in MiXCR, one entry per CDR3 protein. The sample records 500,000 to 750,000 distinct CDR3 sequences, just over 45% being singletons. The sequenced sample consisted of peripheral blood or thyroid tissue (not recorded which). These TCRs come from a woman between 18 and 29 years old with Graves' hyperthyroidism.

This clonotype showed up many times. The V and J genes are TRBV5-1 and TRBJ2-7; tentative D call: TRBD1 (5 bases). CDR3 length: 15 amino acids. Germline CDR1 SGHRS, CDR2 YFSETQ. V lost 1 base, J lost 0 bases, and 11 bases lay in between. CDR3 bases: TGCGCCAGCAGCTTGAATCATCAGGGCTCCTACGAGCAGTACTTC. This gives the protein CASSLNHQGSYEQYF.

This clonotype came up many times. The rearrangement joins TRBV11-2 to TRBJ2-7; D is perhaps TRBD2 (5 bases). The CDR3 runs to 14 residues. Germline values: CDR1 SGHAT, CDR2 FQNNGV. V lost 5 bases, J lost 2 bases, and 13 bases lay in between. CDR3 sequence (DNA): TGTGCCAGCAGCCGCGTAGCGTCCGCCTACGAGCAGTACTTC. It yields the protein CASSRVASAYEQYF.

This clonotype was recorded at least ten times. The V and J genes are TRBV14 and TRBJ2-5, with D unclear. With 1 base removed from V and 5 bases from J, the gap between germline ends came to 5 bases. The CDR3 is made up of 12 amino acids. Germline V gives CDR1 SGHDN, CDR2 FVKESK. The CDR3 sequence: CASSQVWETQYF. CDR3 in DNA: TGTGCCAGCAGCCAAGTTTGGGAGACCCAGTACTTC.

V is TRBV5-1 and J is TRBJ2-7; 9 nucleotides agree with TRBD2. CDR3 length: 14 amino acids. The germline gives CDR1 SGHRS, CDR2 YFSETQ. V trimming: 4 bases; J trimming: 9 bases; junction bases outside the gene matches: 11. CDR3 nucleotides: TGCGCCAGCAGCGATAGCGGGAGTCGGCGTGGGCAGTACTTC. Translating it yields CASSDSGSRRGQYF.

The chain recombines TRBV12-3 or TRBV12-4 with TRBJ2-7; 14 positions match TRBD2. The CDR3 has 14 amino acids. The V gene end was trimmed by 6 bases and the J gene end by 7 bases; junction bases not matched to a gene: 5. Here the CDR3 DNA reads TGTGCCAGCAGGAGACTAGCGGGAGGGGGGGAGCAGTACTTC. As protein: CASRRLAGGGEQYF.

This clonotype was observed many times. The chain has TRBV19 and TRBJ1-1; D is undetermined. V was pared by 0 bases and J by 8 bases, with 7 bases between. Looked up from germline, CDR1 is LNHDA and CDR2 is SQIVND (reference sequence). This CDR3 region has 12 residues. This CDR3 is CASSIEGSEAFF. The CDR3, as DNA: TGTGCCAGTAGTATAGAAGGGTCGGAAGCTTTCTTT. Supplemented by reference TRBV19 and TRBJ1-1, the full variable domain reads DGGITQSPKYLFRKEGQNVTLSCEQNLNHDAMYWYRQDPGQGLRLIYYSQIVNDFQKGDIAEGYSVSREKKESFPLTVTSAQKNPTAFYLCASSIEGSEAFFGQGTRLTVV.

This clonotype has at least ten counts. As DNA, the CDR3 is TGTGCCACCAGTGATACCGGGACTAGCGGACCCACAGATACGCAGTATTTT. It codes for CATSDTGTSGPTDTQYF. The chain links TRBV24-1 to TRBJ2-3; 11 positions match TRBD2. Germline V gives CDR1 KGHDR, CDR2 SFDVKD. Trimming at V came to 3 bases and at J to 2 bases, leaving 6 bases not matched to a gene. This CDR3 has 17 amino acids.

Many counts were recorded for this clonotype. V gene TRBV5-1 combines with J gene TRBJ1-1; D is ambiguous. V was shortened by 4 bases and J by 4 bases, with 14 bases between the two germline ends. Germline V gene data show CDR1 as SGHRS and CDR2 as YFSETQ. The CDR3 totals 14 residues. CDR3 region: CASSAGSGGTEAFF. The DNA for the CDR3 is TGCGCCAGCAGCGCTGGGTCGGGAGGCACTGAAGCTTTCTTT.

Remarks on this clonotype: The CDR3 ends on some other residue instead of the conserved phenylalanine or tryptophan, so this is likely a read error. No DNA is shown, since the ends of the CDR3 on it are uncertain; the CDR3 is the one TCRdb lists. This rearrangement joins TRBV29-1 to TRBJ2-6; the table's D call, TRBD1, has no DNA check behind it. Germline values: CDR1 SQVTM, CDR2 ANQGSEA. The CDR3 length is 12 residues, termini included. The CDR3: CSVEMSRDFMNT.

The chain's CDR3 is CAWGPGPYSNQPQHF. CDR3 sequence (DNA): TGTGCCTGGGGCCCGGGACCCTATAGCAATCAGCCCCAGCATTTT. The chain recombines TRBV30 with TRBJ1-5; a possible D gene is TRBD1 (5 bases). The germline V gene encodes CDR1 GTSNPN and CDR2 SVGIG (reference sequence). CDR3 length: 15 residues. Trimming took off 5 bases at V and 0 bases at J, with 14 bases between the two ends.

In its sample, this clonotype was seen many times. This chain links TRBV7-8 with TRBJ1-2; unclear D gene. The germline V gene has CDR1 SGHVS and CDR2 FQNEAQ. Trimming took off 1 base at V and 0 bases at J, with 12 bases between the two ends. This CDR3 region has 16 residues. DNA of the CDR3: TGTGCCAGCAGCTTAGGGCGCATAATAACTAACTATGGCTACACCTTC. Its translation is CASSLGRIITNYGYTF.